These T cell receptor beta chains were read from a single sample in a study of T cell repertoires in cytomegalovirus infection. TCRdb reprocessed the reads with MiXCR, giving one entry per CDR3 protein. This repertoire shows under 850,000 distinct CDR3 sequences, under 40% found once; its top ten account for 2.8%. Sample: PBMCs. The receptors here all came from a human donor in good health (CMV status not recorded). Some clones in this sample may be carry-over from other donors' samples. Both conserved end residues are part of each CDR3.

V | CDR3
TRBV14 | CASSAGGRWQPQHF
TRBV15 | CATSWDSTEKLFF
TRBV3-1 | CASSQDLGTPSTRHPYEQYF
TRBV7-9 | CASSFGGSPSREKLFF
TRBV18 | CASSPPETFARGEQFF
TRBV6-1 | CASSYVDSNQPQHF
TRBV2 | CASSERQNTEAFF
TRBV15 | CATSEGRDRYEQYF
TRBV4-1 | CASSQVAGPYNEQFF
TRBV12-3/TRBV12-4 | CASTPRGGASGYTF
TRBV6-5 | CASSYSLTDTQYF
TRBV2 | CASSATGTAPGGPQHF
TRBV18 | CASSPRQGTTGGETQYF
TRBV20-1 | CSSGLAGVNEQFF
TRBV30 | CAWSVRDRGEKLFF
TRBV7-9 | CASSSKRRTGLNEKLFF
TRBV9 | CASSAMGKETQYF
TRBV6-6 | CASNMDRDRGHGYTF
TRBV10-3 | CAISEGLGTNYGYTF
TRBV7-3 | CASSSSGQGGGYTF
TRBV7-6 | CASSPGTGGLHYGYTF
TRBV28 | CASMDSNQPQHF